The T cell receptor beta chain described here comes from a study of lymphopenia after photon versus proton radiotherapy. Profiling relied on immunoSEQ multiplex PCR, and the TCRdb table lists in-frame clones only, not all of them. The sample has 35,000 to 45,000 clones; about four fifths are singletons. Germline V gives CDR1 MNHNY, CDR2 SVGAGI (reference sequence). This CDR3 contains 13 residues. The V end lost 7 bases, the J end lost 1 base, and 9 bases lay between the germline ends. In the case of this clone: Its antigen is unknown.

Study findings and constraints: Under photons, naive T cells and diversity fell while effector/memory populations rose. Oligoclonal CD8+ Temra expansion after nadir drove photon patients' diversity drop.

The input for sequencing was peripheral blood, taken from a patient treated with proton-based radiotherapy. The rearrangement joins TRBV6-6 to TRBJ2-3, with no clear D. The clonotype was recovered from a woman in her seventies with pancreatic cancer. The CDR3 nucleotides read TGTGCCAGCACCGGGCCCGGCACAGATACGCAGTATTTT. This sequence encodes CASTGPGTDTQYF.